These T cell receptor beta chains were read from a single sample in a study of neurological immune-mediated disorders. One entry per CDR3 protein, called by TCRdb with MiXCR from the 5' RACE reads. The table records tens of thousands of distinct CDR3 sequences, around 3.6% of them present only once. The sequencing sample was made of PBMCs. All receptors come from a man aged 25 to 40 with multiple sclerosis. Both conserved end residues are part of each CDR3. Each record gives: CDR3 DNA, CDR3 protein, J gene, D gene, clone size, V gene. The D gene is left open where the match is weak. Each size is once, few or many counts, or a class when the clone is expanded.

CDR3 DNA: TGTGCCAGCAGCTTGGAGTCAGGGGTTTCTTCTGAAGCTTTCTTT; CDR3 protein: CASSLESGVSSEAFF; J gene: TRBJ1-1; D gene: -; clone size: many; V gene: TRBV7-8
CDR3 DNA: TGTGCCAGCAGCGTAGTGCCCGCCGGGACAGGGATCACCGGGGAGCTGTTTTTT; CDR3 protein: CASSVVPAGTGITGELFF; J gene: TRBJ2-2; D gene: TRBD1; clone size: many; V gene: TRBV9
CDR3 DNA: TGCGCCAGCAGCCAGGGACGCGACAGGGGCGCTACCTACGAGCAGTACTTC; CDR3 protein: CASSQGRDRGATYEQYF; J gene: TRBJ2-7; D gene: TRBD1; clone size: many; V gene: TRBV5-1
CDR3 DNA: TGTGCCAGCAGCTTGGGTCTAGGATTGCCCGAGCAGTACTTC; CDR3 protein: CASSLGLGLPEQYF; J gene: TRBJ2-7; D gene: -; clone size: many; V gene: TRBV5-6
CDR3 DNA: TGTGCCAGCAGCGTAGCTCCGGGGGATAGCAATCAGCCCCAGCATTTT; CDR3 protein: CASSVAPGDSNQPQHF; J gene: TRBJ1-5; D gene: -; clone size: many; V gene: TRBV9
CDR3 DNA: TGCGCCAGCAGCTTTGGGGACAGGGATGAGCAGTTCTTC; CDR3 protein: CASSFGDRDEQFF; J gene: TRBJ2-1; D gene: TRBD1; clone size: many; V gene: TRBV5-1
CDR3 DNA: TGCGCCAGCAATTTAGCCGAGACAGATACGCAGTATTTT; CDR3 protein: CASNLAETDTQYF; J gene: TRBJ2-3; D gene: -; clone size: many; V gene: TRBV5-1
CDR3 DNA: TGTGCCAGCAGTCACGACAGCGGGAGGGCTTGGGAGCAGTACTTC; CDR3 protein: CASSHDSGRAWEQYF; J gene: TRBJ2-7; D gene: TRBD2; clone size: many; V gene: TRBV6-6
CDR3 DNA: TGTGCCAGCAGCCAAGGGACGAGCTCCTACGAGCAGTACTTC; CDR3 protein: CASSQGTSSYEQYF; J gene: TRBJ2-7; D gene: -; clone size: many; V gene: TRBV3-1
CDR3 DNA: TGCAGTGCTCTTACGCCGCAAGAGACCCAGTACTTC; CDR3 protein: CSALTPQETQYF; J gene: TRBJ2-5; D gene: -; clone size: many; V gene: TRBV20-1
CDR3 DNA: TGCAGCGTTGAAAACTGGGGTGGTAGTGCTGGAGATACGCAGTATTTT; CDR3 protein: CSVENWGGSAGDTQYF; J gene: TRBJ2-3; D gene: -; clone size: many; V gene: TRBV29-1
CDR3 DNA: TGTGCCAGCAGACAGACGGGTATAGGAGGGATCTCCTACGAGCAGTACTTC; CDR3 protein: CASRQTGIGGISYEQYF; J gene: TRBJ2-7; D gene: -; clone size: many; V gene: TRBV3-1